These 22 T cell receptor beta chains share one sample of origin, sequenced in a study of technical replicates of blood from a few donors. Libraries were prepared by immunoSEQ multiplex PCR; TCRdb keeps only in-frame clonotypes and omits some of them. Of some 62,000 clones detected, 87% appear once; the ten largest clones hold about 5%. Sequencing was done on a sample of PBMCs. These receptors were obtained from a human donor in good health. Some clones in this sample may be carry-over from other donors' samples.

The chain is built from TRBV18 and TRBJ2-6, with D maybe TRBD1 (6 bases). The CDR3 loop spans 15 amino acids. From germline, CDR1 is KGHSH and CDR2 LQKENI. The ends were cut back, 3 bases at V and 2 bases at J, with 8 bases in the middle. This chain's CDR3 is CASSPNRAGANVLTF. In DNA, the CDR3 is TGTGCCAGCTCACCGAACAGGGCTGGGGCCAACGTCCTGACTTTC. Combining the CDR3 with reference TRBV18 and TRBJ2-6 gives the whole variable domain NAGVMQNPRHLVRRRGQEARLRCSPMKGHSHVYWYRQLPEEGLKFMVYLQKENIIDESGMPKERFSAEFPKEGPSILRIQQVVRGDSAAYFCASSPNRAGANVLTFGAGSRLTVL.

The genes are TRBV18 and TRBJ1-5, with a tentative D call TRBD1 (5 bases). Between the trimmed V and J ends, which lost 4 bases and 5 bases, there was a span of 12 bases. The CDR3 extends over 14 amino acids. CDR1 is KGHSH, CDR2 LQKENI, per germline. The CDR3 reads CASSQGRGDQPQHF. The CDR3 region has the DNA TGTGCCAGCTCACAGGGGCGGGGGGATCAGCCCCAGCATTTT.

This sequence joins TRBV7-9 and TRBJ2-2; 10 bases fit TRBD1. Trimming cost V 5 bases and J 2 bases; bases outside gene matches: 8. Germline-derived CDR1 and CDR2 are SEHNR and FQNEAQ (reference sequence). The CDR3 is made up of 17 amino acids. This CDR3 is CASSPSGTGVNTGELFF. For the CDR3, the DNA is TGTGCCAGCAGCCCGTCCGGGACAGGGGTCAACACCGGGGAGCTGTTTTTT. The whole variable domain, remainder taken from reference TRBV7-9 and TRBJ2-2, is DTGVSQNPRHKITKRGQNVTFRCDPISEHNRLYWYRQTLGQGPEFLTYFQNEAQLEKSRLLSDRFSAERPKGSFSTLEIQRTEQGDSAMYLCASSPSGTGVNTGELFFGEGSRLTVL.

CDR3 amino acids: CASSSAGTGYQPQHF. In nucleotides, the CDR3 is TGTGCCAGCTCATCAGCCGGGACAGGGTATCAGCCCCAGCATTTT. This chain links TRBV18 with TRBJ1-5; 9 bases are a match to TRBD1. This CDR3 is built from 15 residues. V shed 5 bases, J shed 5 bases, and the junction held 7 bases outside the gene matches. Germline CDR1 and CDR2: KGHSH and LQKENI.

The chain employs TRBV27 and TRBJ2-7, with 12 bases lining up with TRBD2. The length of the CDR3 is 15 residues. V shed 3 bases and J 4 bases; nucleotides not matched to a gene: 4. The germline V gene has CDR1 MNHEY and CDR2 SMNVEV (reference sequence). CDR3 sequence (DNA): TGTGCCAGCAGTTTTCTAGCGGGAGGGCTGTACGAGCAGTACTTC. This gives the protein CASSFLAGGLYEQYF.

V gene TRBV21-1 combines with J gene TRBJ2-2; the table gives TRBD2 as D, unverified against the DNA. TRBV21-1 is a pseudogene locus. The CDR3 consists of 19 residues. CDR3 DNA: TGTGCCAGCAACAACATACTTTGGCGGGGGGGCCTAAACACCGGGGAGCTGTTTTTT. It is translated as CASNNILWRGGLNTGELFF.

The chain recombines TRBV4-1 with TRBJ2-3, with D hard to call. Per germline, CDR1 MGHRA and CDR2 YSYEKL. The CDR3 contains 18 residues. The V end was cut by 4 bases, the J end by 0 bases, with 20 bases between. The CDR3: CASSPRDIVLRSTDTQYF. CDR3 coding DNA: TGCGCCAGCAGCCCCCGAGATATAGTATTACGGAGCACAGATACGCAGTATTTT.

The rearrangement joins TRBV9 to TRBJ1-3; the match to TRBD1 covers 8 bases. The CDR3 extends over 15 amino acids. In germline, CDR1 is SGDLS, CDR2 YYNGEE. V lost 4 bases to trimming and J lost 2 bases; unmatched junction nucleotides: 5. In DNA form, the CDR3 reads TGTGCCAGCAGCCCCCGGACAGGGACTGGAAACACCATATATTTT. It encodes CASSPRTGTGNTIYF.

The CDR3 DNA follows: TGTGCCAGCAGTTCTGGTGGAGGGATCTACGAGCAGTACTTC. It is translated as CASSSGGGIYEQYF. The chain is built from TRBV27 and TRBJ2-7, with D possibly matching TRBD2 (6 bases). Trimming stripped 4 bases from V and 3 bases from J, with 13 bases between. The CDR3 sequence is 14 residues long. Germline V CDR1 and CDR2: MNHEY, SMNVEV (reference sequence).

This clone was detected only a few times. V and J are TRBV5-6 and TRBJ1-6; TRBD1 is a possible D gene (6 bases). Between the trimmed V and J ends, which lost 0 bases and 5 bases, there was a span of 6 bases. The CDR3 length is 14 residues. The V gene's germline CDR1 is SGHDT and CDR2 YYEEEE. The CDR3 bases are TGTGCCAGCAGCTTGGGACAGGATAATTCACCCCTCCACTTT. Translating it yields CASSLGQDNSPLHF.

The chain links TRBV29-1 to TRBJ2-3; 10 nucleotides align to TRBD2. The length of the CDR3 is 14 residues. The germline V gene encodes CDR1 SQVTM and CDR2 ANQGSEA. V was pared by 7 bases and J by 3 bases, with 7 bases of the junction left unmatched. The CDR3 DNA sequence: TGCAGCGCAAGCGGGGGGGCCAGAACAGATACGCAGTATTTT. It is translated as CSASGGARTDTQYF.

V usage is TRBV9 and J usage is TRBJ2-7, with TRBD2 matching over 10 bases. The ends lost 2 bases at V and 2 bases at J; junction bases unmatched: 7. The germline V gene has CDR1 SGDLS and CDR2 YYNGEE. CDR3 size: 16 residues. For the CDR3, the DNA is TGTGCCAGCAGCGTCCTAGGGACTAGCGACACCTACGAGCAGTACTTC. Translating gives CASSVLGTSDTYEQYF.

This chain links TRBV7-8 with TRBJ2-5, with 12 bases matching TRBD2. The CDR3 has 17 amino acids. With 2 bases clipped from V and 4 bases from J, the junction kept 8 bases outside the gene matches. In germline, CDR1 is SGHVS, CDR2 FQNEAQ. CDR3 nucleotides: TGTGCCAGCAGCTTACTTTCTAGCGGGAGGGCCCGAGAGACCCAGTACTTC. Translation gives CASSLLSSGRARETQYF.

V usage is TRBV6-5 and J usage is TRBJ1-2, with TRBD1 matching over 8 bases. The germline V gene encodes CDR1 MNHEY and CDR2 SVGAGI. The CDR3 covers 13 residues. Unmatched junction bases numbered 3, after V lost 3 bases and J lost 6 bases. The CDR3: CASSYPGGHGYTF. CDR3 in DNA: TGTGCCAGCAGTTATCCAGGGGGCCATGGCTACACCTTC.

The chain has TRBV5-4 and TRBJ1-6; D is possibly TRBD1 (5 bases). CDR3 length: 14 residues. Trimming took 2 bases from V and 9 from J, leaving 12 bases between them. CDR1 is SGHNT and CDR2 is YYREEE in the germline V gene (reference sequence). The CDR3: CASSLRGWVSPLHF. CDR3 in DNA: TGTGCCAGCAGCTTAAGGGGTTGGGTTTCACCCCTCCACTTT.

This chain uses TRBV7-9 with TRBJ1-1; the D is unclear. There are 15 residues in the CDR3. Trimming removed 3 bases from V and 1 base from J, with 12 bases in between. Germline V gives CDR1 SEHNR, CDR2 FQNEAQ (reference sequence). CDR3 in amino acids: CASSFDQVGNTEAFF. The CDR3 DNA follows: TGTGCCAGCAGCTTCGACCAGGTGGGGAACACTGAAGCTTTCTTT.

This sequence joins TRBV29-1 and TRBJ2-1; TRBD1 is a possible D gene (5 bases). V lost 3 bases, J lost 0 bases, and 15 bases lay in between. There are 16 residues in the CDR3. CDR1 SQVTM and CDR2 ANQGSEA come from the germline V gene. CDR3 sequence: CSVDRDSRGSYNEQFF. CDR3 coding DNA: TGCAGCGTTGATCGCGACAGCCGAGGCTCCTACAATGAGCAGTTCTTC.

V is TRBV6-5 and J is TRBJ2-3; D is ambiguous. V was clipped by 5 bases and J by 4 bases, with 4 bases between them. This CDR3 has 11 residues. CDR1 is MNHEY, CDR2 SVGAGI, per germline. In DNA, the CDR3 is TGTGCCAGCAGTCAGTCAGATACGCAGTATTTT. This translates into CASSQSDTQYF.

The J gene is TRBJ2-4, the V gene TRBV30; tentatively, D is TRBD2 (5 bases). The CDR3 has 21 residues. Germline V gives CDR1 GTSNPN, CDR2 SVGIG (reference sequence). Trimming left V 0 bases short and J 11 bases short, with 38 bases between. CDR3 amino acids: CAWSVPLPWRVSESTPPVQYF. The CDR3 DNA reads TGTGCCTGGAGTGTACCCCTTCCTTGGCGGGTTTCGGAATCGACACCCCCCGTTCAGTACTTC.

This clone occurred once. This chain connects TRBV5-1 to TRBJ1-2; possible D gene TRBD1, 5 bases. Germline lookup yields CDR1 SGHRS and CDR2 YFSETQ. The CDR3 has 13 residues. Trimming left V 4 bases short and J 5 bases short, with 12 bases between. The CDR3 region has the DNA TGCGCCAGCAGCCTCGACAGCGATTATGGCTACACCTTC. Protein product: CASSLDSDYGYTF. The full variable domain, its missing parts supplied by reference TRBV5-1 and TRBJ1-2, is KAGVTQTPRYLIKTRGQQVTLSCSPISGHRSVSWYQQTPGQGLQFLFEYFSETQRNKGNFPGRFSGRQFSNSRSEMNVSTLELGDSALYLCASSLDSDYGYTFGSGTRLTVV.

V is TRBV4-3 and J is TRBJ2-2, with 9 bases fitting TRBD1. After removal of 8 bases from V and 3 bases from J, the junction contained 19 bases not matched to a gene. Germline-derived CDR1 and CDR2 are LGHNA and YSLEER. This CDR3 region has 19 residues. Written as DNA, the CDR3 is TGCGCCAGCTCCTCTTTCCGGGACAGGGTCTGGTCGGACACCGGGGAGCTGTTTTTT. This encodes CASSSFRDRVWSDTGELFF.

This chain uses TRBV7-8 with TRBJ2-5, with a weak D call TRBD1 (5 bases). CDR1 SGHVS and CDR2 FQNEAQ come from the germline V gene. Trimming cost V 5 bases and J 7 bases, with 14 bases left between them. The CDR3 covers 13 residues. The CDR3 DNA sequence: TGTGCCAGCAGCCGGACATCCCGAGGGACCCAGTACTTC. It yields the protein CASSRTSRGTQYF.